This T cell receptor beta chain was identified in a study of shared clonotypes between healthy human individuals. Profiling relied on immunoSEQ multiplex PCR, and the TCRdb table lists in-frame clones only, not all of them. The sample consists of around 1.5 million clones, 95% to 99% of them appearing once. Germline lookup yields CDR1 KGHSH and CDR2 LQKENI. V shed 0 bases and J shed 4 bases, with 12 bases lying between them. This CDR3 is built from 15 residues. The sample was naive CD4+ T cells sorted from blood. Stated subset: CD45RA+ positively selected. The chain links TRBV18 to TRBJ2-5; tentatively, D is TRBD2 (5 bases). This receptor was identified in a man aged 25 to 40 in good health. CDR3 amino acids: CASSPPASRGETQYF. In DNA form, the CDR3 reads TGTGCCAGCTCACCACCGGCCAGCCGGGGAGAGACCCAGTACTTC.